A selection of T cell receptor beta chains follows, all from one sample in a study of shared clonotypes between healthy human individuals. Data came from immunoSEQ multiplex PCR; TCRdb stores just in-frame clones and leaves some out. The table includes over a million clones, more than 95% detected once. Source material: naive CD4+ T cells sorted from blood. The receptors stem from a man aged 30 to 39 in good health. Each CDR3 is given with its conserved first and last residue. D genes are given only for firm matches. Some rows have no size entry. The others give once, few or many, or a class for an expanded clone.

>TRBJ2-1|-|TRBV7-2|-
TGTGCCAGCAGCTCGGGACTTGACAATGAGCAGTTCTTC
CASSSGLDNEQFF
>TRBJ1-2|-|TRBV19|-
TGTGCCAGTAGTTCTAACAGGGAATTTGTCTATGGCTACACCTTC
CASSSNREFVYGYTF
>TRBJ2-1|TRBD2|TRBV4-1|-
TGCGCCAGCAGCGGTTTGGGACTAGCGGGGCACAATGAGCAGTTCTTC
CASSGLGLAGHNEQFF
>TRBJ1-6|-|TRBV7-9|once
TGTGCCAGCAGCCAGCCCGGGGCAGGGCGGAATTCACCCCTCCACTTT
CASSQPGAGRNSPLHF
>TRBJ2-1|TRBD2|TRBV2|-
TGTGCCAGCAGTGAAGTCCTTCGCGGGAGCCAGCAGTTCTTC
CASSEVLRGSQQFF
>TRBJ1-1|-|TRBV6-5|-
TGTGCCAGCAGTTATAGGGGGTTTCGCACTGAAGCTTTCTTT
CASSYRGFRTEAFF
>TRBJ2-7|TRBD1|TRBV10-3|-
TGTGCCATCCGGACAGGGAACTACGAGCAGTACTTC
CAIRTGNYEQYF
>TRBJ1-2|-|TRBV28|-
TGTGCCAGCAGTTTATTTGTACAGGGCACCTATGGCTACACCTTC
CASSLFVQGTYGYTF
>TRBJ2-7|TRBD2|TRBV15|-
TGTGCCACCAGCAGAGAGGTCGCGGGGGCCTACGAGCAGTACTTC
CATSREVAGAYEQYF
>TRBJ2-7|TRBD1|TRBV2|-
TGTGCCAGCAGTGGCGACAGGGGCTACGAGCAGTACTTC
CASSGDRGYEQYF
>TRBJ2-3|TRBD2|TRBV28|-
TGTGCCAGCAGTCCCCGGGGGGCTAGCGGGACTAGCACAGATACGCAGTATTTT
CASSPRGASGTSTDTQYF
>TRBJ2-2|TRBD2|TRBV19|-
TGTGCCAGTAGTATAGGTAGCGGGGGGAACACCGGGGAGCTGTTTTTT
CASSIGSGGNTGELFF
>TRBJ1-1|-|TRBV5-5|once
TGTGCCAGCAGCTTGGCCCGTGGGGGAATGAACACTGAAGCTTTCTTT
CASSLARGGMNTEAFF
>TRBJ2-5|TRBD1|TRBV6-5|once
TGTGCCAGCAGTTACTTTCGAGAACAGGGGGCGAAGACCCAGTACTTC
CASSYFREQGAKTQYF
>TRBJ1-4|-|TRBV9|-
TGTGCCAGCAGCGTAGGCCAAGGACGTGAAAAACTGTTTTTT
CASSVGQGREKLFF
>TRBJ2-2|TRBD1|TRBV7-8|-
TGTGCCAGCACAACGGGACAGGCGTCGTTGGGGAAAAGGACCGGGGAGCTGTTTTTT
CASTTGQASLGKRTGELFF
>TRBJ2-6|TRBD1|TRBV7-9|-
TGTGCCAGCAGCGGCTGGAGGGACAGGGGGCCCGGGGCCAACGTCCTGACTTTC
CASSGWRDRGPGANVLTF
>TRBJ2-5|-|TRBV6-6|-
TGTGCCAGCATAGGACAACACCAAGAGACCCAGTACTTC
CASIGQHQETQYF
>TRBJ2-1|-|TRBV5-1|-
TGCGCCAGCAGCTGGACAGTACCGAGAGGGAGCAATGAGCAGTTCTTC
CASSWTVPRGSNEQFF
>TRBJ2-7|-|TRBV27|-
TGTGCCAGCAGACTGCACAGGGCCACCTACGAGCAGTACTTC
CASRLHRATYEQYF
>TRBJ1-1|-|TRBV7-9|-
TGTGCCAGCAGCCTCCAGGCGGGGACGAACACTGAAGCTTTCTTT
CASSLQAGTNTEAFF
>TRBJ2-7|TRBD1|TRBV7-9|-
TGTGCCAGCAGCGAATTACAGGGGGAGTACTTC
CASSELQGEYF
>TRBJ2-4|-|TRBV30|-
TGTGCCTGGAGTGTACTTGTGGGCCCCAAAAACATTCAGTACTTC
CAWSVLVGPKNIQYF
>TRBJ2-6|TRBD1|TRBV19|-
TGTGCCAGTAGTCCTACAGGGGCTGGGGCCAACGTCCTGACTTTC
CASSPTGAGANVLTF
>TRBJ1-5|-|TRBV6-1|-
TGTGCCAGCAGTGCCAGGGCGATTCAGCCCCAGCATTTT
CASSARAIQPQHF
>TRBJ1-2|TRBD1|TRBV5-1|-
TGCGCCAGCAGCTCAGGGGGAGGCTACACCTTC
CASSSGGGYTF
>TRBJ2-3|-|TRBV19|once
TGTGCCAGTAGTTTGGGCGGGAGCACAGATACGCAGTATTTT
CASSLGGSTDTQYF
>TRBJ2-7|TRBD1|TRBV18|-
TGTGCCAGCTCACCGAACAGGGGTGGCTACGAGCAGTACTTC
CASSPNRGGYEQYF
>TRBJ2-6|TRBD1|TRBV5-1|-
TGCGCCAGCAGCCTGGGACAGTTCGCCGGGGCCAACGTCCTGACTTTC
CASSLGQFAGANVLTF
>TRBJ1-5|-|TRBV6-4|-
TGTGCCAGCAGTGCTGCGCCCGGGAGCAATCAGCCCCAGCATTTT
CASSAAPGSNQPQHF
>TRBJ2-1|-|TRBV11-2|-
TGTGCCAGCAGCCGAGGTAGTCCCTCCTACAATGAGCAGTTCTTC
CASSRGSPSYNEQFF
>TRBJ2-4|-|TRBV4-1|-
TGCGCCAGCAGCCAAGTGTATCTAGCCAAAAACATTCAGTACTTC
CASSQVYLAKNIQYF
>TRBJ1-5|TRBD1|TRBV10-2|once
TGCGCCAGCAGGCCGACAGGGAACTTTAATCAGCCCCAGCATTTT
CASRPTGNFNQPQHF
>TRBJ2-2|-|TRBV11-2|-
TGTGCCAGCAGCTTATCTCCGGAGAACACCGGGGAGCTGTTTTTT
CASSLSPENTGELFF
>TRBJ2-5|TRBD2|TRBV6-1|-
TGTGCCAGCAGTGACCCTAGCGGGAGTTACGAGACCCAGTACTTC
CASSDPSGSYETQYF
>TRBJ2-1|-|TRBV19|-
TGTGCCAGTAGGATCACGGTACAGACCTACAATGAGCAGTTCTTC
CASRITVQTYNEQFF
>TRBJ2-1|TRBD2|TRBV2|-
TGTGCCAGCACACTAGCGGGGGTTTCCCGCCTTGGGCAGTTCTTC
CASTLAGVSRLGQFF
>TRBJ2-2|-|TRBV28|-
TGTGCCAGCAGTCCCCCTGGCACCGGGGAGCTGTTTTTT
CASSPPGTGELFF
>TRBJ2-7|-|TRBV6-5|-
TGTGCCAGCACTAGCATCTCCTACGAGCAGTACTTC
CASTSISYEQYF
>TRBJ1-5|-|TRBV28|-
TGTGCCACAAGCAGGGAGGATCAGCCCCAGCATTTT
CATSREDQPQHF
>TRBJ2-7|TRBD1|TRBV5-5|-
TGTGCCAGCAGCTTCATTCAGGGGGAGTTTCCCTACGAGCAGTACTTC
CASSFIQGEFPYEQYF
>TRBJ2-5|TRBD2|TRBV7-9|-
TGTGCCAGCAGCTTAGCTCGGACTAGCGGGGAACACCAAGAGACCCAGTACTTC
CASSLARTSGEHQETQYF